Presented here are 4 T cell receptor beta chains from one specimen sequenced in a study of cytomegalovirus exposure and HLA in healthy donors. With 60 Vbeta and 13 Jbeta primers, the PCR was carried out. The assay was immunoSEQ multiplex PCR, and TCRdb's table has in-frame clones only and misses some. The sample shows about 33,000 clones, and under 4.5% sits with its ten largest clones. The source material was PBMCs. These receptors all come from a man aged 35 to 55 in good health and CMV-seronegative.

V gene TRBV19 combines with J gene TRBJ2-1, with D possibly matching TRBD2 (6 bases). The CDR3 sequence is 17 residues long. The V end lost 0 bases, the J end lost 2 bases, and 14 bases lay between the germline ends. CDR1 is LNHDA, CDR2 SQIVND, per germline (reference sequence). The CDR3 bases are TGTGCCAGTAGTATAGATTTACCGGGACTTCCCTACAATGAGCAGTTCTTC. Amino acid sequence: CASSIDLPGLPYNEQFF.

V is TRBV5-8 and J is TRBJ1-5; 7 nucleotides line up with TRBD1. CDR3 length equals 14 residues. Germline CDR1 is SGHTS and CDR2 is YDEGEE. V lost 1 base and J lost 9; bases outside the gene matches: 7. The CDR3: CASSLTDRLGPQHF. CDR3 DNA: TGTGCCAGCAGCTTGACGGACAGGCTAGGGCCCCAGCATTTT.

The chain recombines TRBV4-2 with TRBJ2-3; TRBD2 matches 7 bases. This CDR3 is 16 amino acids long. The germline V gene encodes CDR1 LGHNA and CDR2 YNFKEQ. Trimming cost V 1 base and J 6 bases; bases outside gene matches: 10. CDR3 nucleotide sequence: TGTGCCAGCAGCCAAGTTTACGCGGGAGCTAGCGATACGCAGTATTTT. Amino acid sequence: CASSQVYAGASDTQYF.

The gene calls are TRBV9 and TRBJ2-2, with D tentatively TRBD1 (6 bases). The CDR3 is made up of 16 amino acids. Germline-derived CDR1 and CDR2 are SGDLS and YYNGEE. Trimming cost V 4 bases and J 1 base, with 14 bases left between them. CDR3 sequence (DNA): TGTGCCAGCAGCCTCACCGGGACACAGAACACCGGGGAGCTGTTTTTT. Encoded protein: CASSLTGTQNTGELFF.